The 25 T cell receptor beta chains in this list originate from one sample, sequenced in a study of cytomegalovirus exposure and HLA in healthy donors. Primers included in the PCR were 60 Vbeta and 13 Jbeta primers. Using immunoSEQ multiplex PCR, the repertoire was profiled, and TCRdb retains in-frame clones only, with some absent. The repertoire holds some 100,000 clones, with roughly 77% as singletons. Sequencing was performed on PBMCs. These receptor sequences come from a woman in her 50s in good health and CMV-seropositive.

The chain combines TRBV11-3 with TRBJ1-2; the D is unclear. The CDR3 has 15 residues. Germline V gene sequence: CDR1 SGHNT, CDR2 YENEEA. Trimming removed 3 bases at V and 0 bases at J, with 11 bases between. DNA of the CDR3: TGTGCCAGCAGCTTCCCGACACAACCTAACTATGGCTACACCTTC. Protein product: CASSFPTQPNYGYTF.

The chain employs TRBV19 and TRBJ2-5; D may be TRBD2 (5 bases). There are 11 residues in the CDR3. The V and J ends lost 5 bases and 5 bases respectively, with 6 bases between them. CDR1 LNHDA and CDR2 SQIVND come from the germline V gene (reference sequence). This CDR3 reads CASSRRETQYF. CDR3 DNA: TGTGCCAGTAGTCGGAGGGAGACCCAGTACTTC.

The chain recombines TRBV25-1 with TRBJ1-2; D is perhaps TRBD1 (5 bases). This CDR3 comprises 17 residues. The germline V gene has CDR1 MGHDK and CDR2 SYGVNS. Trimming removed 5 bases at V and 7 bases at J, with 26 bases between. The CDR3 DNA reads TGTGCCAGCAGTAGCACGCAATTCGGGGGTCTAGGAGGTGGCTACACCTTC. Translation: CASSSTQFGGLGGGYTF.

The genes are TRBV7-8 and TRBJ2-3; D might be TRBD1 (6 bases). Trimming shortened V by 2 bases and J by 2 bases, and 8 bases separated the two germline ends. Germline V lookup: CDR1 SGHVS, CDR2 FQNEAQ. The CDR3 consists of 14 residues. The CDR3 is CASSLQGNTDTQYF. CDR3 coding DNA: TGTGCCAGCAGCTTACAGGGGAACACAGATACGCAGTATTTT.

This rearrangement joins TRBV11-2 to TRBJ1-4; D may be TRBD1 (5 bases). With 2 bases removed from V and 10 bases from J, the gap between germline ends came to 11 bases. This CDR3 has 13 residues. The germline V gene encodes CDR1 SGHAT and CDR2 FQNNGV. This chain's CDR3 is CASSLPGGGKLFF. Written as DNA, the CDR3 is TGTGCCAGCAGCTTACCCGGGGGGGGAAAACTGTTTTTT.

The V and J genes are TRBV5-6 and TRBJ1-6; 7 bases map to TRBD1. Germline-derived CDR1 and CDR2 are SGHDT and YYEEEE. This CDR3 contains 15 residues. With V trimmed by 5 bases and J by 7 bases, 9 bases remained unmatched. CDR3 in amino acids: CASRDRAFGNSPLHF. CDR3 DNA: TGTGCCAGCAGAGACAGGGCTTTCGGGAATTCACCCCTCCACTTT.

V gene TRBV6-5 combines with J gene TRBJ2-3; TRBD2 agrees at 7 bases. This CDR3 contains 15 residues. CDR1 is MNHEY and CDR2 is SVGAGI in the germline V gene. The trim removed 7 bases at V and 0 bases at J, leaving 7 bases unmatched. The CDR3 DNA reads as TGTGCCAGCACCCCCCCGGGACTAAGCACAGATACGCAGTATTTT. Protein: CASTPPGLSTDTQYF.

V and J are TRBV5-1 and TRBJ1-2; TRBD1 might be the D (6 bases). CDR1 is SGHRS, CDR2 YFSETQ, per germline. V was shortened by 3 bases and J by 6 bases, with 18 bases between the two germline ends. The CDR3 totals 15 residues. The CDR3 DNA reads as TGCGCCAGCAGCTCCTATACGGACAGCTCAGATGGCTACACCTTC. Translated, it gives CASSSYTDSSDGYTF. The full variable domain, with the rest looked up from reference TRBV5-1 and TRBJ1-2, is KAGVTQTPRYLIKTRGQQVTLSCSPISGHRSVSWYQQTPGQGLQFLFEYFSETQRNKGNFPGRFSGRQFSNSRSEMNVSTLELGDSALYLCASSSYTDSSDGYTFGSGTRLTVV.

This chain connects TRBV12-5 to TRBJ1-1; D unclear. This CDR3 has 16 amino acids. V was pared by 6 bases and J by 5 bases, with 22 bases between. Per germline, CDR1 LGHNT and CDR2 FRNRAP. CDR3 loop: CASGFPVEGAVTEAFF. The DNA of the CDR3 is TGTGCTAGTGGCTTCCCCGTCGAGGGTGCGGTAACTGAAGCTTTCTTT. The full variable domain, its missing parts supplied by reference TRBV12-5 and TRBJ1-1, is DARVTQTPRHKVTEMGQEVTMRCQPILGHNTVFWYRQTMMQGLELLAYFRNRAPLDDSGMPKDRFSAEMPDATLATLKIQPSEPRDSAVYFCASGFPVEGAVTEAFFGQGTRLTVV.

The CDR3 sequence: CATRQGLAGELFF. CDR3 in DNA: TGTGCCACCCGACAGGGATTGGCCGGGGAGCTGTTTTTT. The V gene is TRBV18, the J gene TRBJ2-2; 7 nucleotides align to TRBD1. CDR3 length: 13 amino acids. V lost 10 bases, J lost 6 bases, and 8 bases stayed unmatched. Per the germline V gene, CDR1 is KGHSH and CDR2 is LQKENI. The complete variable domain, with remaining parts taken from reference TRBV18 and TRBJ2-2, reads NAGVMQNPRHLVRRRGQEARLRCSPMKGHSHVYWYRQLPEEGLKFMVYLQKENIIDESGMPKERFSAEFPKEGPSILRIQQVVRGDSAAYFCATRQGLAGELFFGEGSRLTVL.

Concerning this clone itself: Other DNA variants within this sample encode the same CDR3. The chain recombines TRBV19 with TRBJ2-7; perhaps TRBD2 as D (6 bases). Trimming took off 4 bases at V and 1 base at J, with 11 bases between the two ends. The length of the CDR3 is 14 residues. The germline gives CDR1 LNHDA, CDR2 SQIVND (reference sequence). CDR3 sequence: CASSTTRLSYEQYF. The DNA of the CDR3 is TGTGCCAGTAGTACGACTAGACTTTCCTACGAGCAGTACTTC.

V is TRBV29-1 and J is TRBJ2-2; D perhaps matches TRBD2 (7 bases). The CDR3 is made up of 14 amino acids. Germline CDR1 SQVTM, CDR2 ANQGSEA. Trimming left V 4 bases short and J 2 bases short, with 11 bases between. The CDR3 coding sequence is TGCAGCGTTGTTCGGGGGGCAAACACCGGGGAGCTGTTTTTT. Amino acid sequence: CSVVRGANTGELFF.

This chain links TRBV2 with TRBJ2-1; a possible D gene is TRBD2 (5 bases). Germline V CDR1 and CDR2: SNHLY, FYNNEI. The CDR3 has 13 residues. Trimming stripped 4 bases from V and 15 bases from J, with 19 bases between. The CDR3 is CASSGASQFDRFF. The CDR3 DNA reads TGTGCCAGCAGTGGGGCTAGCCAATTCGACCGGTTCTTC.

The genes are TRBV5-5 and TRBJ2-6, with 11 bases identical to TRBD1. CDR3 length equals 19 residues. Germline V gene data show CDR1 as SGHKS and CDR2 as YYEKEE (reference sequence). With 5 bases clipped from V and 0 bases from J, the junction kept 10 bases outside the gene matches. The CDR3 region has the DNA TGTGCCAGCAGACGAAAGGATGGACAGGGGGCCTCTGGGGCCAACGTCCTGACTTTC. It translates to CASRRKDGQGASGANVLTF.

The rearrangement links TRBV18 to TRBJ1-6; 9 nucleotides line up with TRBD1. J gave up 10 bases and V 6 bases, and 4 bases lay outside the gene matches. The CDR3 contains 13 residues. Germline values: CDR1 KGHSH, CDR2 LQKENI. CDR3 residues: CASSGQGGSPLHF. CDR3 DNA sequence: TGTGCCAGCTCGGGACAGGGAGGATCACCCCTCCACTTT.

This clone was counted only a few times. J is TRBJ1-1 and V is TRBV11-3, with 8 positions matching TRBD1. CDR1 SGHNT and CDR2 YENEEA come from the germline V gene. The CDR3 loop spans 16 amino acids. The junction had 8 bases not matched to a gene; V was cut back by 5 bases and J by 0 bases. The CDR3 DNA follows: TGTGCCAGCAGCAAAACCAAACAGGGGGTGAACACTGAAGCTTTCTTT. Translated, it gives CASSKTKQGVNTEAFF.

About this clone: Germline and junction disagree at one end, which may indicate a read error. V gene TRBV7-9 combines with J gene TRBJ2-7; 11 bases match TRBD1. The CDR3 length is 17 residues. Germline V gene sequence: CDR1 SEHNR, CDR2 FQNEAQ (reference sequence). In DNA form, the CDR3 reads TGTTCCAGCAGCTCCGCCTTGGGGACAGGGGGGTCCTACGAGCAGTACTTC. It translates to CSSSSALGTGGSYEQYF.

The chain joins TRBV9 to TRBJ2-3, with 10 bases matching TRBD2. The V gene end was trimmed by 6 bases and the J gene end by 0 bases; junction bases not matched to a gene: 4. From germline, CDR1 is SGDLS and CDR2 YYNGEE. There are 15 residues in the CDR3. As DNA, the CDR3 is TGTGCCAGCACTCCTAGCGGGGGTAGCACAGATACGCAGTATTTT. Protein product: CASTPSGGSTDTQYF. The full variable domain, in which reference TRBV9 and TRBJ2-3 provide the parts outside the CDR3, is DSGVTQTPKHLITATGQRVTLRCSPRSGDLSVYWYQQSLDQGLQFLIQYYNGEERAKGNILERFSAQQFPDLHSELNLSSLELGDSALYFCASTPSGGSTDTQYFGPGTRLTVL.

The chain combines TRBV7-3 with TRBJ2-5; 8 nucleotides agree with TRBD1. Germline CDR1 reads SGHTA; CDR2 reads FQGTGA. Trimming took 5 bases from V and 6 from J; bases not matched to a gene: 2. This CDR3 contains 12 residues. The CDR3, as DNA: TGTGCCAGCAGCCCAGGGGGCAAGACCCAGTACTTC. Protein product: CASSPGGKTQYF. Looking up the rest from reference TRBV7-3 and TRBJ2-5 gives the full variable domain: GAGVSQTPSNKVTEKGKYVELRCDPISGHTALYWYRQSLGQGPEFLIYFQGTGAADDSGLPNDRFFAVRPEGSVSTLKIQRTERGDSAVYLCASSPGGKTQYFGPGTRLLVL.

J is TRBJ2-7 and V is TRBV9, with TRBD2 identical over 8 bases. CDR1 and CDR2 from the germline V gene are SGDLS and YYNGEE. The CDR3 loop spans 14 amino acids. The V and J ends lost 4 bases and 2 bases, in that order; junction bases with no gene match: 5. CDR3 in DNA: TGTGCCAGCAGCCCAGCGGGGGTTCCCTACGAGCAGTACTTC. Translated, it gives CASSPAGVPYEQYF.

The chain couples TRBV5-8 to TRBJ2-2; D gene ambiguous. Trimming removed 3 bases from V and 3 bases from J, with 12 bases in between. Looked up from germline, CDR1 is SGHTS and CDR2 is YDEGEE. This CDR3 is 15 amino acids long. The CDR3 DNA reads TGTGCCAGCAGCTCAGGCCTTCTTTACACCGGGGAGCTGTTTTTT. Translating it yields CASSSGLLYTGELFF.

The rearrangement joins TRBV2 to TRBJ1-1, with D hard to call. Germline CDR1 reads SNHLY; CDR2 reads FYNNEI. The CDR3 has 14 residues. Trimming stripped 0 bases from V and 3 bases from J, with 8 bases between. CDR3 bases: TGTGCCAGCAGTGAAGCGCTACAGTACACTGAAGCTTTCTTT. Its translation is CASSEALQYTEAFF.

This rearrangement joins TRBV5-1 to TRBJ1-2; no definite D call. CDR3 length: 15 residues. Looked up from germline, CDR1 is SGHRS and CDR2 is YFSETQ. Trimming stripped 3 bases from V and 8 bases from J, with 20 bases between. CDR3 protein: CASSSSSIRGGGYTF. CDR3 nucleotides: TGCGCCAGCAGCTCCAGTTCCATCAGAGGAGGAGGCTACACCTTC.

DNA of the CDR3: TGTGCCAGCAGTGTTCGCGACACCGGGGAGCTGTTTTTT. Protein: CASSVRDTGELFF. The V call is TRBV6-1, the J call TRBJ2-2; D gene unclear. CDR3 size: 13 residues. The V end was cut by 4 bases, the J end by 3 bases, with 6 bases between. Germline V gene sequence: CDR1 MNHNS, CDR2 SASEGT.

J is TRBJ2-5 and V is TRBV6-1; tentatively, D is TRBD2 (6 bases). Trimming shortened V by 6 bases and J by 5 bases, and 13 bases separated the two germline ends. The germline V gene has CDR1 MNHNS and CDR2 SASEGT. This CDR3 is built from 13 residues. The CDR3 reads CASSPGLRETQYF. The CDR3 DNA is TGTGCCAGCAGCCCGGGACTCCGGGAGACCCAGTACTTC.